This entry lists 3 T cell receptor beta chains sequenced from one sample in a study of cytomegalovirus exposure and HLA in healthy donors. Vbeta (60) and Jbeta (13) primers were used in the PCR. Here immunoSEQ multiplex PCR was the method, and the copy in TCRdb shows in-frame clones only, minus some. Of roughly 100,000 clones in the sample, roughly 80% were seen once. Material for sequencing was PBMCs. Source of these receptors: a man aged 45-65 years in good health and CMV-seropositive.

The CDR3 nucleotides read TGTGCCAGCAGCCCCGGCCGGGGACAGAGTAACTATGGCTACACCTTC. Translation gives CASSPGRGQSNYGYTF. This chain connects TRBV7-9 to TRBJ1-2; 7 bases align to TRBD1. CDR3 size: 16 residues. From germline, CDR1 is SEHNR and CDR2 FQNEAQ (reference sequence). The V gene end was trimmed by 5 bases and the J gene end by 1 base; junction bases not matched to a gene: 10.

Of note for this clone: Other DNA sequences from this sample encode an identical CDR3 as well. The V call is TRBV5-6, the J call TRBJ2-5; D is perhaps TRBD2 (5 bases). The CDR3 sequence is 11 residues long. The ends were cut back, 3 bases at V and 5 bases at J, with 5 bases in the middle. Germline V gene data show CDR1 as SGHDT and CDR2 as YYEEEE. The CDR3 DNA reads as TGTGCCAGCAGCTCGGGGGAGACCCAGTACTTC. Translated: CASSSGETQYF.

The rearrangement joins TRBV28 to TRBJ2-1; D perhaps matches TRBD2 (5 bases). Trimming took 1 base from V and 0 from J, leaving 10 bases between them. This CDR3 is 16 amino acids long. CDR1 and CDR2 (germline): MDHEN, SYDVKM. CDR3 coding DNA: TGTGCCAGCAGTTTATCTAACGGAGGCTCCTACAATGAGCAGTTCTTC. Protein: CASSLSNGGSYNEQFF.